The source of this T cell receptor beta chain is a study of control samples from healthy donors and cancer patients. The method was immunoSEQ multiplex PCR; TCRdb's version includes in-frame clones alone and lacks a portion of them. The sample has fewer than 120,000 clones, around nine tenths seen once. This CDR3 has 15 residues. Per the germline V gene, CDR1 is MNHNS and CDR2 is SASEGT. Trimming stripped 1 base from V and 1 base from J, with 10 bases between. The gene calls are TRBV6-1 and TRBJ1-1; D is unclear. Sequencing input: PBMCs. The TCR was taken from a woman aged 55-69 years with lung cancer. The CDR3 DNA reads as TGTGCCAGCAGTGAAGGAGTTCGGGGGAACACTGAAGCTTTCTTT. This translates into CASSEGVRGNTEAFF.